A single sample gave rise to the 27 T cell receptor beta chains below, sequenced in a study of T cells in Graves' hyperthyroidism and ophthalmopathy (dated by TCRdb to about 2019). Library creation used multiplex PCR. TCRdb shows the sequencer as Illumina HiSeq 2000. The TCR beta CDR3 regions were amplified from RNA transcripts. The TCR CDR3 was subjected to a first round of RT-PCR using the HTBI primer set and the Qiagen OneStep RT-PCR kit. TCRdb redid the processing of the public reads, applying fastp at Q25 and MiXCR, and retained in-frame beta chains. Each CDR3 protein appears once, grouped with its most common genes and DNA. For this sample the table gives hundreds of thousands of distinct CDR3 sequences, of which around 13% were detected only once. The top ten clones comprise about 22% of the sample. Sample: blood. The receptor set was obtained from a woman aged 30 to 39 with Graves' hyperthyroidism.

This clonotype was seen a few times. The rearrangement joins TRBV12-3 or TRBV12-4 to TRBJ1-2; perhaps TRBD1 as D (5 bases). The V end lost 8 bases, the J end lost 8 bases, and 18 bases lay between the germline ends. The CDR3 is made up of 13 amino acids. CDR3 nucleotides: TGTGCCAGCGGATTACAGGCCGCGGGGGGCTACACCTTC. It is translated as CASGLQAAGGYTF.

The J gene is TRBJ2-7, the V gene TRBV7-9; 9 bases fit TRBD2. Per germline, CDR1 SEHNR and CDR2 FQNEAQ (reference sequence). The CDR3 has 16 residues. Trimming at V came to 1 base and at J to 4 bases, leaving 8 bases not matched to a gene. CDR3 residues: CASSLVLGLASYEQYF. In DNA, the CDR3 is TGTGCCAGCAGCTTAGTTTTGGGACTAGCTTCTTACGAGCAGTACTTC.

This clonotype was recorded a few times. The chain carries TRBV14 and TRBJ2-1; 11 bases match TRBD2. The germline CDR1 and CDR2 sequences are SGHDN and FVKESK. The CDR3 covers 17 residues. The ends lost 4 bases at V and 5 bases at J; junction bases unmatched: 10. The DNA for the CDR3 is TGTGCCAGCAGCCGACTACGAATGACTAGCGGGAACAATGAGCAGTTCTTC. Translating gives CASSRLRMTSGNNEQFF.

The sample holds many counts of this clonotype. CDR3 in amino acids: CASSRIEDSNQPQHF. The CDR3 DNA sequence: TGTGCCAGCAGCCGAATTGAGGATAGCAATCAGCCCCAGCATTTT. This chain connects TRBV6-1 to TRBJ1-5, with D uncertain. Trimming cost V 6 bases and J 0 bases, with 12 bases left between them. CDR1 and CDR2 from the germline V gene are MNHNS and SASEGT. The CDR3 runs to 15 residues.

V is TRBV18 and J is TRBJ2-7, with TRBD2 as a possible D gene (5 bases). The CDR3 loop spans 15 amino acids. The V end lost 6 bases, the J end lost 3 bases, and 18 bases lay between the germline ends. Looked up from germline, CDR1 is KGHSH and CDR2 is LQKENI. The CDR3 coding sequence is TGTGCCAGCTCGGCCCTTCCAGCGGAACACTACGAGCAGTACTTC. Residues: CASSALPAEHYEQYF.

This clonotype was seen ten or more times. The CDR3 loop reads CASTLLGLRGDEQYF. CDR3 sequence (DNA): TGTGCCAGCACCCTTTTGGGGCTGCGCGGGGACGAGCAGTACTTC. The chain combines TRBV28 with TRBJ2-7; a possible D gene is TRBD2 (6 bases). This CDR3 has 15 amino acids. Trimming took off 7 bases at V and 5 bases at J, with 21 bases between the two ends. CDR1 MDHEN and CDR2 SYDVKM come from the germline V gene.

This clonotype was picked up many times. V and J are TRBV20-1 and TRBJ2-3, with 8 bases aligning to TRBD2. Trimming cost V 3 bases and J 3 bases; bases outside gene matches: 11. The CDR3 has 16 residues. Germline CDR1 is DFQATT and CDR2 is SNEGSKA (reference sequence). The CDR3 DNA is TGCAGTGCTAGGGATATTAGCGGGACGATAACAGATACGCAGTATTTT. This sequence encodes CSARDISGTITDTQYF.

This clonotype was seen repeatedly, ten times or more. The CDR3 loop reads CSALQGLAGLKGNEQFF. Written as DNA, the CDR3 is TGCAGTGCCCTTCAGGGACTAGCGGGCCTAAAGGGGAATGAGCAGTTCTTC. The chain has TRBV20-1 and TRBJ2-1, with 12 bases identical to TRBD2. The CDR3 totals 17 residues. The germline V gene encodes CDR1 DFQATT and CDR2 SNEGSKA (reference sequence). Trimming took 6 bases from V and 7 from J; bases not matched to a gene: 16.

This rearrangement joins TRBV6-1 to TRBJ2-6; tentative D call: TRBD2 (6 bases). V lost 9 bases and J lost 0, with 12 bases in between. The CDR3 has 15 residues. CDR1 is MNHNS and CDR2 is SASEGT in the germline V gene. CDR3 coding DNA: TGTGCCAGTTCAACCGGGAGCTCTGGGGCCAACGTCCTGACTTTC. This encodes CASSTGSSGANVLTF.

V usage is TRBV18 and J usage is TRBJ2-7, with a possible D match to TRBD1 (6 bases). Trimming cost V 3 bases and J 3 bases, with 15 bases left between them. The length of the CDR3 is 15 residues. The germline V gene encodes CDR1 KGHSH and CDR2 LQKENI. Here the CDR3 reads CASSPAPDSYYEQYF. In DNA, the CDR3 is TGTGCCAGCTCACCCGCTCCGGACAGTTACTACGAGCAGTACTTC.

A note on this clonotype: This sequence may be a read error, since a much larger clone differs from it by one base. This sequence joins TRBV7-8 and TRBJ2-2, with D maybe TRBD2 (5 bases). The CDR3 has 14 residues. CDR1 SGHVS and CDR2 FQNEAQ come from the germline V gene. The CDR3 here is CTSSGTISTGELFF. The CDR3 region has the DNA TGTACCAGCAGCGGAACTATATCCACCGGGGAGCTGTTTTTT.

As DNA, the CDR3 is TGTGCCATCAGTGAAGTAGGCCTGTCCTACGAGCAGTACTTC. Residues: CAISEVGLSYEQYF. This chain links TRBV10-3 with TRBJ2-7, with D uncertain. The V and J ends lost 3 bases and 1 base respectively, with 10 bases between them. CDR3 size: 14 residues. The germline CDR1 and CDR2 sequences are ENHRY and SYGVKD.

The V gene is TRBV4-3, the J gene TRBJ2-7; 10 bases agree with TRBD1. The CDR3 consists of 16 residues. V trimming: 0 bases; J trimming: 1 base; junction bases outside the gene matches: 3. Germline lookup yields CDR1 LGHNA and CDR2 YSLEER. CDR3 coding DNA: TGCGCCAGCAGCCAAGAAGGGACAGGGGCTTCCTACGAGCAGTACTTC. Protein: CASSQEGTGASYEQYF.

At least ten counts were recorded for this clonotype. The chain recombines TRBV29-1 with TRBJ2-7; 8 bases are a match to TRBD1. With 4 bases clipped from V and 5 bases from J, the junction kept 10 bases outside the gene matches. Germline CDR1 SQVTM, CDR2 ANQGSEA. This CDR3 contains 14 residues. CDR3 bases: TGCAGCGTTGTAAATCCAGGGGGCTTCGACGAGCAGTACTTC. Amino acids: CSVVNPGGFDEQYF.

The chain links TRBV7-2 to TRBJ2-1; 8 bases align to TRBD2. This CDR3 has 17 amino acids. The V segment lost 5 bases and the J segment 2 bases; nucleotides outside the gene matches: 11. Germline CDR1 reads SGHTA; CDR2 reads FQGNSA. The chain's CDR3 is CASSPRGGGRTYNEQFF. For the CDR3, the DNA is TGTGCCAGCAGCCCACGGGGGGGCGGGAGGACCTACAATGAGCAGTTCTTC. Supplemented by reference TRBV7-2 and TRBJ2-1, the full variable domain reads GAGVSQSPSNKVTEKGKDVELRCDPISGHTALYWYRQSLGQGLEFLIYFQGNSAPDKSGLPSDRFSAERTGGSVSTLTIQRTQQEDSAVYLCASSPRGGGRTYNEQFFGPGTRLTVL.

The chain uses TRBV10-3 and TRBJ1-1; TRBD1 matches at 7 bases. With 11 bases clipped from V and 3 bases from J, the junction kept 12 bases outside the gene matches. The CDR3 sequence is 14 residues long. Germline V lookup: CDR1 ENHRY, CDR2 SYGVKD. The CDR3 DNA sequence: TGTGCCGCCACCACGGACAGGACTTACACTGAAGCTTTCTTT. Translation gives CAATTDRTYTEAFF.

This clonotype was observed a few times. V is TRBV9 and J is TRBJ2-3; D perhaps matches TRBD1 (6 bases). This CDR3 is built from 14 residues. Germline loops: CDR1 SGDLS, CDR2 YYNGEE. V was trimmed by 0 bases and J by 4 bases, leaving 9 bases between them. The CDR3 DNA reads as TGTGCCAGCAGCGTAGACGAGGGGGCAGATACGCAGTATTTT. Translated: CASSVDEGADTQYF.

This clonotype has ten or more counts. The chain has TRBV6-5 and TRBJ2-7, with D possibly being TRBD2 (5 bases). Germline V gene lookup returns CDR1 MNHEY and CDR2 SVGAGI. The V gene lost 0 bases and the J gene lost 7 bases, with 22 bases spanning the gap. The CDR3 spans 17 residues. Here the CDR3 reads CASSYSTRRTGSGEQYF. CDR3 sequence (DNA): TGTGCCAGCAGTTACTCAACTCGTAGGACGGGGAGTGGGGAGCAGTACTTC.

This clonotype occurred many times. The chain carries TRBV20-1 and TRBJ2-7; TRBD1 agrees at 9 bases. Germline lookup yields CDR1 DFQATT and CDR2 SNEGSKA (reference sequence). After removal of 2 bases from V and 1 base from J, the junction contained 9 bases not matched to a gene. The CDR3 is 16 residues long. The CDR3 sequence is CSARPRYGTGSYEQYF. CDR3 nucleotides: TGCAGTGCTAGACCACGGTACGGGACAGGGTCCTACGAGCAGTACTTC.

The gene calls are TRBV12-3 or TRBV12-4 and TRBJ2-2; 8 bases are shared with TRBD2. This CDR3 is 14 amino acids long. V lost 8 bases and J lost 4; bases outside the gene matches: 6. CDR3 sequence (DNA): TGTGCCAGCCTTCTAGCGGGTGGCACCGGGGAGCTGTTTTTT. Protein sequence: CASLLAGGTGELFF.

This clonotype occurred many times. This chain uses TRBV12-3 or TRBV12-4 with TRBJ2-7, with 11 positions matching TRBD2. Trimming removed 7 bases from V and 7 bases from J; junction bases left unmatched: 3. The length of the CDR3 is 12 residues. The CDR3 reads CASTRLAGEQYF. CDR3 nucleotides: TGTGCCAGCACCAGACTAGCGGGAGAGCAGTACTTC.

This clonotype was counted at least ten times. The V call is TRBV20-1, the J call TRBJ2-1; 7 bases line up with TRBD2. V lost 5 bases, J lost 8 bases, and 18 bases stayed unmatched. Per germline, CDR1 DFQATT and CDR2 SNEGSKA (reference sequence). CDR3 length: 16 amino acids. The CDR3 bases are TGCAGTGCTGGGGGGGTGGCGGGAACTCTGGTGGATGAGCAGTTCTTC. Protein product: CSAGGVAGTLVDEQFF.

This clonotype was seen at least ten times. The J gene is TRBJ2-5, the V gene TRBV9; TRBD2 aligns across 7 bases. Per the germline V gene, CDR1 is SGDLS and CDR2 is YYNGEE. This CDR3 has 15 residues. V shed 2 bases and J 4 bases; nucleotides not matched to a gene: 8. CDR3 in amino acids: CASSVEGTNLETQYF. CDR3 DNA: TGTGCCAGCAGCGTCGAAGGGACTAACCTAGAGACCCAGTACTTC.

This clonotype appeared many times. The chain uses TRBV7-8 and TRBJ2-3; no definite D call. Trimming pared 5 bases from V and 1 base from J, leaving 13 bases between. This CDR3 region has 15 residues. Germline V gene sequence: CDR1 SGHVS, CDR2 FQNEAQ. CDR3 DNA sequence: TGTGCCAGCAGCACTCGACGGCCGGGCACAGATACGCAGTATTTT. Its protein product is CASSTRRPGTDTQYF.

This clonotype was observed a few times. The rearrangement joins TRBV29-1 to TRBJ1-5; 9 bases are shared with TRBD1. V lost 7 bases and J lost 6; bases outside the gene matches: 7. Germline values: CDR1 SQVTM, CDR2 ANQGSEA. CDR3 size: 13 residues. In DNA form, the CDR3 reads TGCAGCGCTGGACAGGGGATGGGTCAGCCCCAGCATTTT. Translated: CSAGQGMGQPQHF.

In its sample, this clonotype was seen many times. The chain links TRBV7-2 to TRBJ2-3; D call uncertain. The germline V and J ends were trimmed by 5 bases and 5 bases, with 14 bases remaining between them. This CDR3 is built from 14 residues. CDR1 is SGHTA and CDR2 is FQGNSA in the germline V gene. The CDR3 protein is CASSPVNSGDTQYF. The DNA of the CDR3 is TGTGCCAGCAGCCCCGTAAATTCCGGAGATACGCAGTATTTT.

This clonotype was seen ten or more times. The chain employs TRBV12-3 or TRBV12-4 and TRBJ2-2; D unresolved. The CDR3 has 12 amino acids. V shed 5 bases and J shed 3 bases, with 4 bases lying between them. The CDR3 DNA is TGTGCCAGCAGTCCAGACACCGGGGAGCTGTTTTTT. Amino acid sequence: CASSPDTGELFF.